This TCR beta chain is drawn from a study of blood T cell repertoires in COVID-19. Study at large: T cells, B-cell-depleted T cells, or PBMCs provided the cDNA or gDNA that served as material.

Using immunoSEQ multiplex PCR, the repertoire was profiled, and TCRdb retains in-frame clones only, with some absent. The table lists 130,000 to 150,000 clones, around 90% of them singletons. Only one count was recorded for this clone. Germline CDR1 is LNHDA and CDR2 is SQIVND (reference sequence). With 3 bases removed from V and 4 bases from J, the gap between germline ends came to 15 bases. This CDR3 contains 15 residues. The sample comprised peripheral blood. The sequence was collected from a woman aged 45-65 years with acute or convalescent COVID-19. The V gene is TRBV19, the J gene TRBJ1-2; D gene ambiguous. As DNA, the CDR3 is TGTGCCAGTAGTATCTATCGGGCGGACTTCTATGGCTACACCTTC. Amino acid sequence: CASSIYRADFYGYTF.